The 11 T cell receptor beta chains reported below all come from one sample, sequenced in a study of read filtering for tumor transcriptome and immune sequencing. The library was built from about 400 ng RNA with molecular barcoded adaptors for alpha/delta and beta/gamma chains. TCRdb reanalysed the reads using MiXCR and keeps one entry per CDR3 protein. This table holds some 80,000 distinct CDR3 sequences, around 12% found once. The sequenced sample consisted of a population of CD138-negative cells sorted from bone marrow. The receptors stem from a donor over 35 with multiple myeloma.

This clonotype was seen repeatedly, ten times or more. V usage is TRBV2 and J usage is TRBJ2-5, with D uncertain. Trimming cost V 4 bases and J 5 bases, with 14 bases left between them. Germline loops: CDR1 SNHLY, CDR2 FYNNEI. The CDR3 contains 14 residues. As DNA, the CDR3 is TGTGCCAGCAGTGGATCAGCCGCACAGGAGACCCAGTACTTC. Translation: CASSGSAAQETQYF.

This clonotype has at least ten counts. The chain is built from TRBV5-1 and TRBJ2-5, with 9 bases that match TRBD1. The V gene end was trimmed by 3 bases and the J gene end by 4 bases; junction bases not matched to a gene: 7. The CDR3 covers 15 residues. CDR1 SGHRS and CDR2 YFSETQ come from the germline V gene. The CDR3 DNA reads TGCGCCAGCAGCTCCCGGGACAGGGCTGGAGAGACCCAGTACTTC. It specifies CASSSRDRAGETQYF. The full variable domain, rest sourced from reference TRBV5-1 and TRBJ2-5, is KAGVTQTPRYLIKTRGQQVTLSCSPISGHRSVSWYQQTPGQGLQFLFEYFSETQRNKGNFPGRFSGRQFSNSRSEMNVSTLELGDSALYLCASSSRDRAGETQYFGPGTRLLVL.

This clonotype was recorded many times. The gene calls are TRBV20-1 and TRBJ2-7; D gene ambiguous. Per the germline V gene, CDR1 is DFQATT and CDR2 is SNEGSKA (reference sequence). This CDR3 has 14 amino acids. Trimming pared 0 bases from V and 5 bases from J, leaving 14 bases between. In DNA form, the CDR3 reads TGCAGTGCTAGAGATCGGTCTTTCGGCAACGAGCAGTACTTC. It translates to CSARDRSFGNEQYF.

This clonotype was counted ten times or more. The chain recombines TRBV5-1 with TRBJ1-1; D unclear. Germline V CDR1 and CDR2: SGHRS, YFSETQ. The V end was cut by 4 bases, the J end by 1 base, with 11 bases between. The CDR3 contains 14 residues. This CDR3 reads CASSPGRANTEAFF. CDR3 in DNA: TGCGCCAGCAGCCCTGGACGGGCGAACACTGAAGCTTTCTTT. The whole variable domain, remainder taken from reference TRBV5-1 and TRBJ1-1, is KAGVTQTPRYLIKTRGQQVTLSCSPISGHRSVSWYQQTPGQGLQFLFEYFSETQRNKGNFPGRFSGRQFSNSRSEMNVSTLELGDSALYLCASSPGRANTEAFFGQGTRLTVV.

This clonotype appeared many times. The chain recombines TRBV6-5 with TRBJ2-7; D is undetermined. Trimming pared 8 bases from V and 0 bases from J, leaving 11 bases between. The germline V gene has CDR1 MNHEY and CDR2 SVGAGI. The CDR3 length is 13 residues. Written as DNA, the CDR3 is TGTGCCAGCCTTAGATTGGGCTCCTACGAGCAGTACTTC. Amino acid sequence: CASLRLGSYEQYF.

This clonotype was recorded a few times. A clone one base away is much larger, so this may be a read error. This chain uses TRBV10-3 with TRBJ1-5; TRBD1 might be the D (5 bases). Trimming removed 4 bases at V and 6 bases at J, with 13 bases between. Per the germline V gene, CDR1 is ENHRY and CDR2 is SYGVKD. The CDR3 has 14 residues. In DNA form, the CDR3 reads TGTGCCATCAGTGTCGGGGGTGGGCGTCAGCCCCAGCATTTT. This encodes CAISVGGGRQPQHF.

V and J are TRBV24-1 and TRBJ2-5; TRBD1 agrees at 7 bases. The CDR3 consists of 17 residues. V was clipped by 6 bases and J by 2 bases; unmatched bases: 14. Germline CDR1 and CDR2: KGHDR and SFDVKD. The CDR3 loop reads CATSLKTGKNGQETQYF. CDR3 coding DNA: TGTGCCACCAGTCTAAAGACAGGGAAAAATGGTCAAGAGACCCAGTACTTC.

This clonotype has ten or more counts. As DNA, the CDR3 is TGCGCCAGCAGTGGGGGGGCCCATAATGAAAAACTGTTTTTT. Translation gives CASSGGAHNEKLFF. This chain links TRBV5-1 with TRBJ1-4; D is possibly TRBD1 (6 bases). Germline V gene sequence: CDR1 SGHRS, CDR2 YFSETQ. CDR3 length equals 14 residues. V was trimmed by 5 bases and J by 4 bases, leaving 12 bases between them.

This clonotype was detected many times. J is TRBJ2-3 and V is TRBV10-2; TRBD2 matches 8 bases. Germline-derived CDR1 and CDR2 are WSHSY and SAAADI. V shed 9 bases, J shed 1 base, and the junction held 6 bases outside the gene matches. The CDR3 extends over 14 amino acids. The CDR3 coding sequence is TGCGCCAGTAAGCGAGCGGGAGGCACAGATACGCAGTATTTT. Protein product: CASKRAGGTDTQYF.

The table lists this clonotype with many counts. V is TRBV7-8 and J is TRBJ2-1, with 7 bases aligning to TRBD2. The length of the CDR3 is 17 residues. Germline V gene lookup returns CDR1 SGHVS and CDR2 FQNEAQ. V shed 1 base, J shed 6 bases, and the junction held 12 bases outside the gene matches. In nucleotides, the CDR3 is TGTGCCAGCAGCTTAGGGAGACTAGCAGCCATGGGCAATGAGCAGTTCTTC. It yields the protein CASSLGRLAAMGNEQFF.

This clonotype has ten or more counts. The genes are TRBV7-2 and TRBJ1-1; D gene unclear. The V gene lost 3 bases and the J gene lost 5 bases, with 7 bases spanning the gap. The CDR3 extends over 12 amino acids. Per the germline V gene, CDR1 is SGHTA and CDR2 is FQGNSA. The CDR3 DNA is TGTGCCAGCAGCTTGATAACAACTGAAGCTTTCTTT. Its protein product is CASSLITTEAFF.